The T cell receptor (beta chain) described here comes from a study of response to subunit inactivated influenza vaccine. General study findings and limits: There was a suggestion from the authors that each seasonal influenza vaccination recruits few new T cells.

The V and J ends lost 5 bases and 4 bases, in that order; junction bases with no gene match: 11. The CDR3 has 15 amino acids. The germline V gene has CDR1 DFQATT and CDR2 SNEGSKA (reference sequence). About this clonotype: Its antigen remains unknown.

Each CDR3 protein gets one entry after TCRdb re-called the RT-PCR reads with MiXCR. This table has about 780,000 distinct CDR3 sequences, under 20% appearing once. The receptor's source is a man aged 45-65 years who received an inactivated influenza vaccine. The sequenced sample was PBMCs from blood, obtained around 5 days after vaccination. The chain couples TRBV20-1 to TRBJ1-1; the match to TRBD1 covers 9 bases. CDR3 loop: CSAAPGQGVGTEAFF. CDR3 nucleotide sequence: TGCAGTGCTGCCCCGGGACAGGGTGTCGGCACTGAAGCTTTCTTT.